The rows below give T cell receptor beta chains drawn from one sample of a study of shared clonotypes between healthy human individuals. The assay was immunoSEQ multiplex PCR, and TCRdb's table has in-frame clones only and misses some. The table records more than 2 million clones, about 94% of them present only once. What was sequenced was naive CD8+ T cells from PBMCs. These receptors were obtained from a man aged 18-30 years in good health. Some clones in this sample may be carry-over from other donors' samples. CDR3s include the opening cysteine and the closing phenylalanine or tryptophan. The D gene is left open where the match is weak. The size field is filled for only some rows; it gives once, few, many or a size class.

abundance: .; j_gene: TRBJ2-7; v_gene: TRBV6-5; d_gene: TRBD2; CDR3aa: CASSSLGVGGPYEQYF; CDR3nt: TGTGCCAGCAGTTCCCTCGGGGTGGGAGGGCCCTACGAGCAGTACTTC
abundance: few; j_gene: TRBJ1-5; v_gene: TRBV7-9; d_gene: .; CDR3aa: CASSFGGNQPQHF; CDR3nt: TGTGCCAGCAGCTTCGGAGGCAATCAGCCCCAGCATTTT
abundance: .; j_gene: TRBJ2-1; v_gene: TRBV7-2; d_gene: TRBD2; CDR3aa: CASNPGTSGSRGQFF; CDR3nt: TGTGCCAGCAACCCCGGGACTAGCGGGAGCAGAGGGCAGTTCTTC
abundance: .; j_gene: TRBJ2-3; v_gene: TRBV9; d_gene: TRBD1; CDR3aa: CASSVLSGGETDTQYF; CDR3nt: TGTGCCAGCAGCGTATTATCAGGGGGCGAAACAGATACGCAGTATTTT
abundance: .; j_gene: TRBJ1-3; v_gene: TRBV4-1; d_gene: .; CDR3aa: CASSQVEWVSSGNTIYF; CDR3nt: TGCGCCAGCAGCCAAGTGGAGTGGGTCAGCTCTGGAAACACCATATATTTT
abundance: .; j_gene: TRBJ2-7; v_gene: TRBV29-1; d_gene: TRBD1; CDR3aa: CSVVGPGQGLIYEQYF; CDR3nt: TGCAGCGTCGTCGGACCGGGACAGGGGTTGATCTACGAGCAGTACTTC
abundance: .; j_gene: TRBJ2-5; v_gene: TRBV29-1; d_gene: .; CDR3aa: CSVEVGRGTQYF; CDR3nt: TGCAGCGTTGAGGTGGGACGAGGGACCCAGTACTTC
abundance: .; j_gene: TRBJ1-1; v_gene: TRBV29-1; d_gene: TRBD1; CDR3aa: CSVVGFGQGVGTEAFF; CDR3nt: TGCAGCGTGGTGGGTTTCGGCCAGGGGGTAGGGACTGAAGCTTTCTTT
abundance: few; j_gene: TRBJ2-7; v_gene: TRBV9; d_gene: TRBD2; CDR3aa: CASSDRTRDEQYF; CDR3nt: TGTGCCAGCAGCGATCGGACTAGGGACGAGCAGTACTTC
abundance: once; j_gene: TRBJ2-3; v_gene: TRBV9; d_gene: .; CDR3aa: CASSVEGRAGPDTQYF; CDR3nt: TGTGCCAGCAGCGTAGAAGGGAGAGCGGGCCCAGATACGCAGTATTTT
abundance: .; j_gene: TRBJ2-2; v_gene: TRBV7-9; d_gene: .; CDR3aa: CASSSALRRSGTGELFF; CDR3nt: TGTGCCAGCAGCTCCGCTTTAAGAAGGTCGGGGACCGGGGAGCTGTTTTTT
abundance: .; j_gene: TRBJ1-2; v_gene: TRBV5-6; d_gene: .; CDR3aa: CASSLSTYGYTF; CDR3nt: TGTGCCAGCAGCTTGAGCACCTATGGCTACACCTTC
abundance: .; j_gene: TRBJ2-7; v_gene: TRBV9; d_gene: .; CDR3aa: CASSPRDRPLSYEQYF; CDR3nt: TGTGCCAGCAGCCCGCGGGACAGACCTCTCTCCTACGAGCAGTACTTC
abundance: .; j_gene: TRBJ1-4; v_gene: TRBV7-9; d_gene: .; CDR3aa: CASSLEGGLGEKLFF; CDR3nt: TGTGCCAGCAGCTTAGAAGGGGGGCTGGGTGAAAAACTGTTTTTT
abundance: .; j_gene: TRBJ2-1; v_gene: TRBV30; d_gene: .; CDR3aa: CAWSEGDHNEQFF; CDR3nt: TGTGCCTGGAGTGAGGGTGATCACAATGAGCAGTTCTTC
abundance: once; j_gene: TRBJ2-7; v_gene: TRBV30; d_gene: .; CDR3aa: CAWSHWSDRLRAYEQYF; CDR3nt: TGTGCCTGGAGCCACTGGTCGGATCGATTGAGGGCCTACGAGCAGTACTTC
abundance: .; j_gene: TRBJ2-3; v_gene: TRBV9; d_gene: .; CDR3aa: CASDSAGADTQYF; CDR3nt: TGTGCCAGCGACTCGGCGGGTGCAGATACGCAGTATTTT
abundance: .; j_gene: TRBJ1-1; v_gene: TRBV25-1; d_gene: .; CDR3aa: CASSEGGAEAFF; CDR3nt: TGTGCCAGCAGTGAGGGGGGGGCTGAAGCTTTCTTT
abundance: .; j_gene: TRBJ2-5; v_gene: TRBV9; d_gene: TRBD2; CDR3aa: CASSASGSGGETQYF; CDR3nt: TGTGCCAGCAGCGCCAGCGGGAGTGGGGGAGAGACCCAGTACTTC
abundance: .; j_gene: TRBJ1-3; v_gene: TRBV21-1; d_gene: .; CDR3aa: CASSNRGVISGNTIYF; CDR3nt: TGTGCCAGCAGCAATCGAGGGGTTATAAGTGGAAACACCATATATTTT
abundance: .; j_gene: TRBJ2-7; v_gene: TRBV11-2; d_gene: TRBD1; CDR3aa: CASSFPGQGFYEQYF; CDR3nt: TGTGCCAGCAGCTTTCCGGGACAGGGCTTCTACGAGCAGTACTTC
abundance: .; j_gene: TRBJ2-7; v_gene: TRBV13; d_gene: TRBD1; CDR3aa: CASSLGIGTASYEQYF; CDR3nt: TGTGCCAGCAGCTTAGGGATCGGGACAGCATCCTACGAGCAGTACTTC
abundance: once; j_gene: TRBJ1-6; v_gene: TRBV28; d_gene: .; CDR3aa: CASSLRQRYSYNSPLHF; CDR3nt: TGTGCCAGCAGCCTAAGACAGCGGTACTCCTATAATTCACCCCTCCACTTT
abundance: .; j_gene: TRBJ2-7; v_gene: TRBV28; d_gene: TRBD2; CDR3aa: CATSGVDAGGAYEQYF; CDR3nt: TGTGCCACCTCTGGCGTTGACGCGGGAGGGGCCTACGAGCAGTACTTC
abundance: .; j_gene: TRBJ2-1; v_gene: TRBV11-2; d_gene: TRBD2; CDR3aa: CASSLGLAGPSPYNEQFF; CDR3nt: TGTGCCAGCAGCTTAGGACTAGCGGGACCTTCTCCCTACAATGAGCAGTTCTTC
abundance: .; j_gene: TRBJ1-2; v_gene: TRBV9; d_gene: TRBD1; CDR3aa: CASSQNRGSNYGYTF; CDR3nt: TGTGCCAGCAGCCAAAACAGGGGAAGTAACTATGGCTACACCTTC
abundance: .; j_gene: TRBJ2-1; v_gene: TRBV7-2; d_gene: TRBD2; CDR3aa: CASSLLRASGLTYNEQFF; CDR3nt: TGTGCCAGCAGCTTACTGCGGGCTAGCGGGCTTACCTACAATGAGCAGTTCTTC
abundance: once; j_gene: TRBJ1-1; v_gene: TRBV7-2; d_gene: .; CDR3aa: CASSPWRGTGIEAFF; CDR3nt: TGTGCCAGCAGCCCCTGGCGGGGGACGGGGATTGAAGCTTTCTTT
abundance: .; j_gene: TRBJ2-7; v_gene: TRBV27; d_gene: .; CDR3aa: CASSLSLDYEQYF; CDR3nt: TGTGCCAGCAGTTTATCCCTGGACTACGAGCAGTACTTC
abundance: .; j_gene: TRBJ2-7; v_gene: TRBV6-5; d_gene: .; CDR3aa: CASSQQGQLYEQYF; CDR3nt: TGTGCCAGCAGTCAGCAGGGCCAACTTTACGAGCAGTACTTC
abundance: .; j_gene: TRBJ2-5; v_gene: TRBV4-1; d_gene: TRBD2; CDR3aa: CASSPIAGAEKTQYF; CDR3nt: TGCGCCAGCAGCCCAATAGCGGGAGCCGAAAAGACCCAGTACTTC
abundance: .; j_gene: TRBJ2-7; v_gene: TRBV7-9; d_gene: .; CDR3aa: CASSLDRGSRPYEQYF; CDR3nt: TGTGCCAGCAGCTTAGACCGGGGCAGCCGGCCCTACGAGCAGTACTTC
abundance: .; j_gene: TRBJ1-2; v_gene: TRBV5-1; d_gene: .; CDR3aa: CASSLAVIDNYGYTF; CDR3nt: TGCGCCAGCAGCTTGGCTGTGATCGATAACTATGGCTACACCTTC
abundance: .; j_gene: TRBJ2-7; v_gene: TRBV4-1; d_gene: .; CDR3aa: CASSQQRSGPASHEQYF; CDR3nt: TGCGCCAGCAGCCAGCAAAGATCCGGCCCGGCAAGCCACGAGCAGTACTTC
abundance: .; j_gene: TRBJ1-1; v_gene: TRBV4-1; d_gene: TRBD1; CDR3aa: CASTLDGTGKGTEAFF; CDR3nt: TGCGCCAGCACCCTAGACGGGACAGGGAAAGGCACTGAAGCTTTCTTT
abundance: .; j_gene: TRBJ2-7; v_gene: TRBV28; d_gene: .; CDR3aa: CASSFGGGEQYF; CDR3nt: TGTGCCAGCAGTTTCGGGGGTGGTGAGCAGTACTTC
abundance: .; j_gene: TRBJ2-7; v_gene: TRBV2; d_gene: .; CDR3aa: CASSGDRMTSTHEQYF; CDR3nt: TGTGCCAGCAGCGGGGACAGAATGACTAGTACTCACGAGCAGTACTTC
abundance: .; j_gene: TRBJ2-7; v_gene: TRBV5-1; d_gene: .; CDR3aa: CASSLRVSSYEQYF; CDR3nt: TGCGCCAGCAGCTTGAGGGTATCCTCCTACGAGCAGTACTTC
abundance: .; j_gene: TRBJ2-5; v_gene: TRBV14; d_gene: .; CDR3aa: CASSLRSQETQYF; CDR3nt: TGTGCCAGCAGCCTCCGATCCCAAGAGACCCAGTACTTC
abundance: .; j_gene: TRBJ1-1; v_gene: TRBV6-5; d_gene: TRBD1; CDR3aa: CASSYERGRRAFF; CDR3nt: TGTGCCAGCAGTTACGAAAGGGGGCGCAGGGCTTTCTTT
abundance: .; j_gene: TRBJ2-3; v_gene: TRBV9; d_gene: .; CDR3aa: CASSVSGSGADTQYF; CDR3nt: TGTGCCAGCAGCGTATCCGGGAGTGGGGCGGATACGCAGTATTTT
abundance: once; j_gene: TRBJ2-5; v_gene: TRBV11-1; d_gene: TRBD2; CDR3aa: CASSPGTSVGTQYF; CDR3nt: TGTGCCAGCAGTCCCGGGACTAGTGTAGGGACCCAGTACTTC
abundance: .; j_gene: TRBJ1-2; v_gene: TRBV30; d_gene: .; CDR3aa: CAWTTGVGRPGYTF; CDR3nt: TGTGCCTGGACCACGGGGGTAGGCCGCCCCGGCTACACCTTC
abundance: .; j_gene: TRBJ2-7; v_gene: TRBV5-1; d_gene: .; CDR3aa: CASSFWPGEQYF; CDR3nt: TGCGCCAGCAGCTTTTGGCCAGGCGAGCAGTACTTC
abundance: .; j_gene: TRBJ1-2; v_gene: TRBV19; d_gene: .; CDR3aa: CASSPRNWGEGYTF; CDR3nt: TGTGCCAGTAGTCCAAGAAATTGGGGAGAAGGCTACACCTTC
abundance: .; j_gene: TRBJ1-2; v_gene: TRBV19; d_gene: .; CDR3aa: CATLGGFGYTF; CDR3nt: TGTGCCACCCTCGGGGGCTTTGGCTACACCTTC
abundance: .; j_gene: TRBJ2-5; v_gene: TRBV28; d_gene: .; CDR3aa: CASSSRLGRLQETQYF; CDR3nt: TGTGCCAGCAGTTCCCGCCTGGGACGGCTGCAAGAGACCCAGTACTTC
abundance: .; j_gene: TRBJ2-7; v_gene: TRBV7-2; d_gene: TRBD1; CDR3aa: CASSLVWTGNYEQYF; CDR3nt: TGTGCCAGCAGCTTAGTTTGGACAGGCAACTACGAGCAGTACTTC
abundance: .; j_gene: TRBJ2-1; v_gene: TRBV30; d_gene: .; CDR3aa: CAWNRLRRTYNEQFF; CDR3nt: TGTGCCTGGAACCGGCTAAGGCGGACCTACAATGAGCAGTTCTTC
abundance: .; j_gene: TRBJ2-1; v_gene: TRBV28; d_gene: TRBD2; CDR3aa: CASSRPGLAGPNEQFF; CDR3nt: TGTGCCAGCAGTCGTCCGGGACTAGCGGGACCCAATGAGCAGTTCTTC
abundance: .; j_gene: TRBJ2-2; v_gene: TRBV6-1; d_gene: TRBD1; CDR3aa: CASSDYRGVRTGELFF; CDR3nt: TGTGCCAGCAGTGATTACAGGGGAGTTCGCACCGGGGAGCTGTTTTTT
abundance: .; j_gene: TRBJ2-7; v_gene: TRBV14; d_gene: .; CDR3aa: CASSHQVGKRGYEQYF; CDR3nt: TGTGCCAGCAGCCACCAAGTCGGTAAGAGGGGCTACGAGCAGTACTTC
abundance: .; j_gene: TRBJ1-3; v_gene: TRBV9; d_gene: .; CDR3aa: CASSVSSGNTIYF; CDR3nt: TGTGCCAGCAGCGTATCCTCGGGAAACACCATATATTTT
abundance: .; j_gene: TRBJ2-7; v_gene: TRBV6-5; d_gene: .; CDR3aa: CASSIQGPSYEQYF; CDR3nt: TGTGCCAGCAGTATACAGGGCCCGAGTTACGAGCAGTACTTC
abundance: .; j_gene: TRBJ1-2; v_gene: TRBV28; d_gene: TRBD1; CDR3aa: CASSPPWDRVTGYTF; CDR3nt: TGTGCCAGCAGCCCCCCTTGGGACAGGGTTACTGGCTACACCTTC
abundance: few; j_gene: TRBJ1-2; v_gene: TRBV6-1; d_gene: .; CDR3aa: CASSTNTGRIYGYTF; CDR3nt: TGTGCCAGCAGTACAAACACGGGACGGATCTATGGCTACACCTTC
abundance: .; j_gene: TRBJ2-7; v_gene: TRBV29-1; d_gene: .; CDR3aa: CSVETKAYEQYF; CDR3nt: TGCAGCGTTGAAACCAAAGCCTACGAGCAGTACTTC